This T cell receptor (beta chain) was identified in a study of molecular identifiers for immune sequencing clone quantification. TCRdb fed the PCR reads into MiXCR, producing one record per CDR3 protein. Of approximately 630,000 distinct CDR3 sequences listed, less than 30% are singletons. The CDR3 has 13 residues. Per germline, CDR1 SEHNR and CDR2 FQNEAQ (reference sequence). V shed 4 bases and J shed 6 bases, with 9 bases lying between them. This clonotype was seen ten or more times. The specimen was naive CD8+ T cells from blood, with Jurkat cell RNA spiked in. The subset: FACS-sorted CD8+CD4-CCR7+CD45RA+ naive T cells. The TCR originated in a human donor in good health. Some libraries in this study had Jurkat cell RNA spiked in. The V call is TRBV7-9, the J call TRBJ2-2; D remains unclear. CDR3 amino acids: CASSYTISGELFF. The CDR3 DNA is TGTGCCAGCAGCTACACGATCTCCGGGGAGCTGTTTTTT.